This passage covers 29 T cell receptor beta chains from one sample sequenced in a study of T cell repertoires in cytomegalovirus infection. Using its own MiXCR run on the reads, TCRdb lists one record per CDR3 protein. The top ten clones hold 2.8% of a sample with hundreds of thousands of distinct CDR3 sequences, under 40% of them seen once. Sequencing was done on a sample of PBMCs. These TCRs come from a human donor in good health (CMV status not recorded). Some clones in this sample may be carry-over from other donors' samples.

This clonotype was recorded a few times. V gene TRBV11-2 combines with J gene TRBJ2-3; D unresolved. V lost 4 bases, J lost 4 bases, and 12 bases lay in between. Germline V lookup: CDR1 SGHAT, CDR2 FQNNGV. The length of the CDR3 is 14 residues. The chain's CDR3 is CASSWVGYADTQYF. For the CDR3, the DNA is TGTGCCAGCAGCTGGGTTGGGTACGCAGATACGCAGTATTTT.

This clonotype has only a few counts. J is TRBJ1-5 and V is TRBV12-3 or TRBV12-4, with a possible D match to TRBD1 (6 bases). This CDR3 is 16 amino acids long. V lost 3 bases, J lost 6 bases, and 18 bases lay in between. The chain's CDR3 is CASSLGSGRGSQPQHF. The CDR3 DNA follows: TGTGCCAGCAGTTTGGGTTCGGGCAGGGGCAGTCAGCCCCAGCATTTT.

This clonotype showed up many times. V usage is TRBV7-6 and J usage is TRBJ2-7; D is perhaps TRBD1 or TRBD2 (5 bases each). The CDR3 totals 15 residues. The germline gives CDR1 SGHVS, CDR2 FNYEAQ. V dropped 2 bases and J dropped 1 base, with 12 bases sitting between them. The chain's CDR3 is CASSLRDPSSYEQYF. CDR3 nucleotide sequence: TGTGCCAGCAGCTTAAGGGACCCTTCTTCCTACGAGCAGTACTTC.

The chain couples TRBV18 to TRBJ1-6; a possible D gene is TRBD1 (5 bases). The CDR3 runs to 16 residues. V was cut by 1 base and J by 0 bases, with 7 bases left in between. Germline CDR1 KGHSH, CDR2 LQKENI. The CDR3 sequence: CASSPLDSSYNSPLHF. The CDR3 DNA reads TGTGCCAGCTCACCACTTGACAGCTCCTATAATTCACCCCTCCACTTT.

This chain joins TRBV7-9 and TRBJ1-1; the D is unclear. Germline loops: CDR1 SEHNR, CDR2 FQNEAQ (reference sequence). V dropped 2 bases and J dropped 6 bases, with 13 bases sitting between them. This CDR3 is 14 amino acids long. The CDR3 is CASSLSRDGAEAFF. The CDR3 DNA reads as TGTGCCAGCAGCTTATCCCGCGATGGCGCTGAAGCTTTCTTT.

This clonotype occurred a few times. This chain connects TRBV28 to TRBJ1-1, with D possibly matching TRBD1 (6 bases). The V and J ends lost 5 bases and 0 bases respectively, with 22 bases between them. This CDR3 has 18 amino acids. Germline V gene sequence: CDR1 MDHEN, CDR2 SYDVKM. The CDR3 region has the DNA TGTGCCAGCAGTCCGACAACAGGGTCGACCACGTTGAACACTGAAGCTTTCTTT. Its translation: CASSPTTGSTTLNTEAFF.

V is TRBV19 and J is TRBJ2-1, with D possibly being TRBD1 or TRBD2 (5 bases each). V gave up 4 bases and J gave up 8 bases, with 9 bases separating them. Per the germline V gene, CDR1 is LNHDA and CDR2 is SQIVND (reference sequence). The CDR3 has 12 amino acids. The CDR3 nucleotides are TGTGCCAGTAGTAGCCGGGGCGATGAGCAGTTCTTC. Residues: CASSSRGDEQFF.

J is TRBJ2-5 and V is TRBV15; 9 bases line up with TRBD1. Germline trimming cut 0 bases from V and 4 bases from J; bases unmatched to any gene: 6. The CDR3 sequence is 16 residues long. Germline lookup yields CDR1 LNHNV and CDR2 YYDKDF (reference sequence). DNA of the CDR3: TGTGCCACCAGCAGAGATAACAGGGGGCGCGGAGAGACCCAGTACTTC. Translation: CATSRDNRGRGETQYF.

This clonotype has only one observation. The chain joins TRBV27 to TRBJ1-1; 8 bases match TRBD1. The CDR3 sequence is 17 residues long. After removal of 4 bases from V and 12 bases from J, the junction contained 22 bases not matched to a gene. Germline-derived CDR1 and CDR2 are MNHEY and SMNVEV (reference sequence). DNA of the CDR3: TGTGCCAGCAGTTCCCTATTCCAAGGGGGGGGCTGGACAGGGACTTTCTTT. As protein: CASSSLFQGGGWTGTFF.

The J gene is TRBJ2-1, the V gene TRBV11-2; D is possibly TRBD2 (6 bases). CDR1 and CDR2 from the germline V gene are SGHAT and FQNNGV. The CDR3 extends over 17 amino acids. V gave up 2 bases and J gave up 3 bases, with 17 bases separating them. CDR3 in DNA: TGTGCCAGCAGCTTACCCTTGGCGGGGAGCTTCTACAATGAGCAGTTCTTC. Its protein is CASSLPLAGSFYNEQFF.

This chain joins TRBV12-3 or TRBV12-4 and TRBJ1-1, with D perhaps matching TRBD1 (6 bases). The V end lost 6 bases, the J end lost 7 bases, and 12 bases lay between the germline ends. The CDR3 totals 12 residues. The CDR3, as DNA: TGTGCCAGCAGCCTGACAGGTAATGAAGCTTTCTTT. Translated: CASSLTGNEAFF.

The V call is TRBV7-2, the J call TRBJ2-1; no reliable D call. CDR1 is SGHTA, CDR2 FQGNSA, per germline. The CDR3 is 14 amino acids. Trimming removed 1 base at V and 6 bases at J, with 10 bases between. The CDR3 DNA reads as TGTGCCAGCAGCTTAGAAGACTCGGGCAATGAGCAGTTCTTC. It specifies CASSLEDSGNEQFF. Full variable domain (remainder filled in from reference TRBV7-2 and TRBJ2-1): GAGVSQSPSNKVTEKGKDVELRCDPISGHTALYWYRQSLGQGLEFLIYFQGNSAPDKSGLPSDRFSAERTGGSVSTLTIQRTQQEDSAVYLCASSLEDSGNEQFFGPGTRLTVL.

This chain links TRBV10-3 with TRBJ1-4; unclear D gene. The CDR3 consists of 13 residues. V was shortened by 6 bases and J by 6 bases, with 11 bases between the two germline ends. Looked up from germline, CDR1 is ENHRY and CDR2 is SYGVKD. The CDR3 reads CAIRSGEDEKLFF. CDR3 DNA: TGTGCCATCAGGTCCGGGGAGGATGAAAAACTGTTTTTT.

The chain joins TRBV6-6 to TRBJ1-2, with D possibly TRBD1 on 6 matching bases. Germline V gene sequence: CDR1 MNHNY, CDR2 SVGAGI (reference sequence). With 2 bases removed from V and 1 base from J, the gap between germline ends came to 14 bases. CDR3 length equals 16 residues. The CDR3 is CASSYTKDSFNYGYTF. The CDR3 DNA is TGTGCCAGCAGTTACACAAAGGACAGCTTTAACTATGGCTACACCTTC.

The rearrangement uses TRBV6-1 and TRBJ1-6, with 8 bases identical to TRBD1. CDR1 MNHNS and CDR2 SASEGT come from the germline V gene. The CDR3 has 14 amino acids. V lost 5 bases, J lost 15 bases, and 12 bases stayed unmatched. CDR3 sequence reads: CASSPGQALGDLHF. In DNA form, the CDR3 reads TGTGCCAGCAGTCCGGGACAGGCCCTGGGGGACCTCCACTTT.

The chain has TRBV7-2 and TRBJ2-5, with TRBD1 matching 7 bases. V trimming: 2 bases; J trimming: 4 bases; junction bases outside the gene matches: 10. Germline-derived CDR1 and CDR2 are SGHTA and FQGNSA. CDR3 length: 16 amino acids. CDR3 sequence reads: CASSLLSQGGGETQYF. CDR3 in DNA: TGTGCCAGCAGCTTACTAAGTCAAGGGGGCGGAGAGACCCAGTACTTC.

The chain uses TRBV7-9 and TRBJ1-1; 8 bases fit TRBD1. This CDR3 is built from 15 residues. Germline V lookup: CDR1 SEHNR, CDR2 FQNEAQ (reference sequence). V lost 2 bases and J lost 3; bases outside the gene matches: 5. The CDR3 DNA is TGTGCCAGCAGCTTATCAGGGGGCAGGGACACTGAAGCTTTCTTT. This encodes CASSLSGGRDTEAFF. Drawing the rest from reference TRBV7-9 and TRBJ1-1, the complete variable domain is DTGVSQNPRHKITKRGQNVTFRCDPISEHNRLYWYRQTLGQGPEFLTYFQNEAQLEKSRLLSDRFSAERPKGSFSTLEIQRTEQGDSAMYLCASSLSGGRDTEAFFGQGTRLTVV.

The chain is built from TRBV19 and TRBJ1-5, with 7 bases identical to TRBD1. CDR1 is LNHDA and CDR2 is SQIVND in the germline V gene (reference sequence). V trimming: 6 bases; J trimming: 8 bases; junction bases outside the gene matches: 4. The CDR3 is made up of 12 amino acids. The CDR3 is CASSHRGEPQHF. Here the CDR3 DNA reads TGTGCCAGTAGCCACAGGGGTGAGCCCCAGCATTTT.

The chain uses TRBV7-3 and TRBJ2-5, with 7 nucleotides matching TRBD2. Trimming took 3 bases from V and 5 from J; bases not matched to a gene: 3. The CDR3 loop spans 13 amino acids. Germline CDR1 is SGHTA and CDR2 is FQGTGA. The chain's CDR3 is CASSLGGWETQYF. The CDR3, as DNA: TGTGCCAGCAGCTTGGGAGGGTGGGAGACCCAGTACTTC.

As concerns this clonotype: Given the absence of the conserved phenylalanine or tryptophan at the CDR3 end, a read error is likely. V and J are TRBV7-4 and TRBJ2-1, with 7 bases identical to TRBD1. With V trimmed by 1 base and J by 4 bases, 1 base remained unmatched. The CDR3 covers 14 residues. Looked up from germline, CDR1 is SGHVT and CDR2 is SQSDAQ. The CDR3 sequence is CASSLETGYNEQFL. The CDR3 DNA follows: TGTGCCAGCAGCTTAGAGACAGGGTACAATGAGCAGTTCTTA.

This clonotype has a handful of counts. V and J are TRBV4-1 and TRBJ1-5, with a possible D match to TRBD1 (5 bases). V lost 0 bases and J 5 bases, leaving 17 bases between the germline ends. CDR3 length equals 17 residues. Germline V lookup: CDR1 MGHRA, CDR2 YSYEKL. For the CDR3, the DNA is TGCGCCAGCAGCCAAGATGGGGGAAGAGTATACGATCAGCCCCAGCATTTT. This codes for CASSQDGGRVYDQPQHF.

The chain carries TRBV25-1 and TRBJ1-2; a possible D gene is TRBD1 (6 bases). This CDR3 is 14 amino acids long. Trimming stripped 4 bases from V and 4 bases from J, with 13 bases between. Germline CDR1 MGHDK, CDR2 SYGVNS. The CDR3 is CASSGRTVAYGYTF. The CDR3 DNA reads TGTGCCAGCAGTGGGCGGACAGTCGCCTATGGCTACACCTTC.

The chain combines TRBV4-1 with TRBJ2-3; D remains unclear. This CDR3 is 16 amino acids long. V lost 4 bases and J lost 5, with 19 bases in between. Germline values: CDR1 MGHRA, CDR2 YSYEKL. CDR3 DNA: TGCGCCAGCAGCCCGTCAGGACCCGCTGATTTAGATACGCAGTATTTT. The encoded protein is CASSPSGPADLDTQYF.

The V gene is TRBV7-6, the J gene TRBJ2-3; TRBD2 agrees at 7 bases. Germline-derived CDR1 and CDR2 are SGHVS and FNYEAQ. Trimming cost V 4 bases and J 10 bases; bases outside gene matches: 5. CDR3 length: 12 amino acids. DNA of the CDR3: TGTGCCAGCAGCTGGGGGGGATTATCGCAGTATTTT. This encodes CASSWGGLSQYF.

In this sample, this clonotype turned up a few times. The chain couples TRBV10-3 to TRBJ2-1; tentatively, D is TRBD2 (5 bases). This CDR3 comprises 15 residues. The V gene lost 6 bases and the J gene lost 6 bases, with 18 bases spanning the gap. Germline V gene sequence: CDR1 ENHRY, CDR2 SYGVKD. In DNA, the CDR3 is TGTGCCATCAGCGGACTGGCCCCGGGTCGCAATGAGCAGTTCTTC. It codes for CAISGLAPGRNEQFF.

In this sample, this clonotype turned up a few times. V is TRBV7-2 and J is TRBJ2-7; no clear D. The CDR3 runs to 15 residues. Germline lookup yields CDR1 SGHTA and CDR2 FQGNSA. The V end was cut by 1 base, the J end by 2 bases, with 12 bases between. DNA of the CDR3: TGTGCCAGCAGCTTAGGCCAGGCTGGCGCCTACGAGCAGTACTTC. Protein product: CASSLGQAGAYEQYF.

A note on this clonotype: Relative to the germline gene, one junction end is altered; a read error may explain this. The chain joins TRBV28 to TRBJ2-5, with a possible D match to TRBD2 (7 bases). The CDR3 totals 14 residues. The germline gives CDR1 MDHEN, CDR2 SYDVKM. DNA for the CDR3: TGTGCCAACAGTTTTGGGGGGGGCAGGGAGACCCAGAACTTC. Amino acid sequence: CANSFGGGRETQNF.

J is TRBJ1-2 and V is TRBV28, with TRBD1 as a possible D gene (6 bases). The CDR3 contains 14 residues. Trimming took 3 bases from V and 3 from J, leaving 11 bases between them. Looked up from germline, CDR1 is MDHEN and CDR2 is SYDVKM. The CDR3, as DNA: TGTGCCAGCAGTTTTGTGGGGGCCGACTATGGCTACACCTTC. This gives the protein CASSFVGADYGYTF.

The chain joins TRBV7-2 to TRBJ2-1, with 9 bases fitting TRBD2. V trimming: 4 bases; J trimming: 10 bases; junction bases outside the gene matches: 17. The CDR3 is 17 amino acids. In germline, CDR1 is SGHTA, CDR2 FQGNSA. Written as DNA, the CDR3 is TGTGCCAGCAGCTCCCGAGGCCGGCGGGGGGGCTTAGGAGAGCAGTTCTTC. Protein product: CASSSRGRRGGLGEQFF.